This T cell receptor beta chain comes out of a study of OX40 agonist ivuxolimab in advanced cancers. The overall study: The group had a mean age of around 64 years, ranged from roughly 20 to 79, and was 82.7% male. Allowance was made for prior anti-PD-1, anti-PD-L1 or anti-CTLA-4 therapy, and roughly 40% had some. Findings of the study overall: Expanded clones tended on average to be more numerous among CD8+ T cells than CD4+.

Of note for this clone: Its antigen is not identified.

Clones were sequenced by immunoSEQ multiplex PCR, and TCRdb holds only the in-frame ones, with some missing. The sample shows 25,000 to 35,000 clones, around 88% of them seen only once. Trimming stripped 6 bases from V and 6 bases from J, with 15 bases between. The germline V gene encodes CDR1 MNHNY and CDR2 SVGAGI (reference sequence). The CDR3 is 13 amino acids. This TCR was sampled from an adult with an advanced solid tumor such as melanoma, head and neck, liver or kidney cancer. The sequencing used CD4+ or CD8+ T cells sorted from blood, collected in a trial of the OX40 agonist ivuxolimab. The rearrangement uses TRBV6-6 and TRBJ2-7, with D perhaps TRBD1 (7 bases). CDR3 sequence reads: CASSLQGGPEQYF. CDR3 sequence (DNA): TGTGCCAGCAGCCTCCAGGGGGGACCCGAGCAGTACTTC.